What follows are 2 T cell receptor beta chains derived from one specimen sequenced in a study of cytomegalovirus exposure and HLA in healthy donors. The study ran its PCR with 60 Vbeta and 13 Jbeta primers. The table came from immunoSEQ multiplex PCR; TCRdb's copy has only in-frame clones and leaves some out. The data contain about 180,000 clones, roughly 75% of them singletons. The specimen sequenced was PBMCs. The origin of the receptors is a female donor in good health and CMV-seronegative.

This clone was observed a few times. The chain joins TRBV30 to TRBJ1-2; TRBD1 aligns across 10 bases. Germline V gene sequence: CDR1 GTSNPN, CDR2 SVGIG (reference sequence). The J segment lost 4 bases and the V segment lost 0 bases, leaving 5 bases of the junction unmatched. This CDR3 is built from 15 residues. CDR3 sequence reads: CAWSVVTGGSYGYTF. The CDR3 bases are TGTGCCTGGAGTGTAGTGACAGGGGGCTCCTATGGCTACACCTTC. Together with reference TRBV30 and TRBJ1-2, the CDR3 gives the full variable domain: SQTIHQWPATLVQPVGSPLSLECTVEGTSNPNLYWYRQAAGRGLQLLFYSVGIGQISSEVPQNLSASRPQDRQFILSSKKLLLSDSGFYLCAWSVVTGGSYGYTFGSGTRLTVV.

This chain joins TRBV4-3 and TRBJ2-3; D is possibly TRBD2 (6 bases). The CDR3 is made up of 14 amino acids. Trimming cost V 1 base and J 7 bases, with 12 bases left between them. Germline loops: CDR1 LGHNA, CDR2 YSLEER. CDR3 bases: TGCGCCAGCAGCCAAGTGATGGGGAGGTATACGCAGTATTTT. Its translation: CASSQVMGRYTQYF.